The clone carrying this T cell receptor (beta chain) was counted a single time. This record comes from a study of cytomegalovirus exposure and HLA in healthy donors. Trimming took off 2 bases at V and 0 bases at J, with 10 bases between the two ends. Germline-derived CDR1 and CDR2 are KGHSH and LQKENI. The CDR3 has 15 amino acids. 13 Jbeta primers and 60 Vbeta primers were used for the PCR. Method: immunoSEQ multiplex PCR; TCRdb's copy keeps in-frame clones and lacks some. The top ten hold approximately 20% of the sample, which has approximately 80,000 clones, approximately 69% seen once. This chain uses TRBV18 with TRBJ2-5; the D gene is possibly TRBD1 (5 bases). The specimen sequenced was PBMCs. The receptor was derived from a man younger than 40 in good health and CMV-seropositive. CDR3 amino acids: CASSPRGPNQETQYF. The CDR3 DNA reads TGTGCCAGCTCACCAAGGGGCCCCAACCAAGAGACCCAGTACTTC.